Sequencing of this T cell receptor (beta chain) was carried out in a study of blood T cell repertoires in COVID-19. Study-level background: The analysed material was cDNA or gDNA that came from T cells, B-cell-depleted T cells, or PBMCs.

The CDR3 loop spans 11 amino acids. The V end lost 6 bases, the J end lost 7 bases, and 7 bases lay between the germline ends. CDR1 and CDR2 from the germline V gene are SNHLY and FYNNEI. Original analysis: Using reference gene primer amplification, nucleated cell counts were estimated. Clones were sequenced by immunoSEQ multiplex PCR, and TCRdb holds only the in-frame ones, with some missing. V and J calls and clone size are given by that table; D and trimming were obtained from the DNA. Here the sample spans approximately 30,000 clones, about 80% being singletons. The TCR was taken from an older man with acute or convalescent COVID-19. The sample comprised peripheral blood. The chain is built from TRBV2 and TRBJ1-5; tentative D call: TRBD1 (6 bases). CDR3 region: CASRRGQPQHF. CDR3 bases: TGTGCCAGCAGAAGGGGGCAGCCCCAGCATTTT.